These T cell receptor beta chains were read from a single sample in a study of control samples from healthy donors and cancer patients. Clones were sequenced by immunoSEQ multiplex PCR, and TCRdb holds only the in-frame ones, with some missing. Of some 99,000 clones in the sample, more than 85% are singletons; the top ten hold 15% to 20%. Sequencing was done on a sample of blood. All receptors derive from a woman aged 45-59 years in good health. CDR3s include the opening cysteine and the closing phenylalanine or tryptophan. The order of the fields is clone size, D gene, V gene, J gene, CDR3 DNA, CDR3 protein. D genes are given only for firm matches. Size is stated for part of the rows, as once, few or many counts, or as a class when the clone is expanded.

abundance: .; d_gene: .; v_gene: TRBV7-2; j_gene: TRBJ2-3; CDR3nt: TGTGCCAGCAGCTTAAAGTTTGGGGGAGGCCAAACAGATACGCAGTATTTT; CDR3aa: CASSLKFGGGQTDTQYF
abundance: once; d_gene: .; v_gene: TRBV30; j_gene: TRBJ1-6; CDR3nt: TGTGCCTGGACTTTTACCCTTACAGCTCGTTCACCCCTCCACTTT; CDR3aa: CAWTFTLTARSPLHF
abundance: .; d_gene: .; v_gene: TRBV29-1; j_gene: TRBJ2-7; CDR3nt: TGCAGCGTCGGAGCGGGTGACTCCTACGAGCAGTACTTC; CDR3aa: CSVGAGDSYEQYF
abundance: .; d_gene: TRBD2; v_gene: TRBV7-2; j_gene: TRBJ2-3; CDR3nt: TGTGCCAGCAGTTTTACCACGGGACTAGTCCGTGCAGATACGCAGTATTTT; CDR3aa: CASSFTTGLVRADTQYF
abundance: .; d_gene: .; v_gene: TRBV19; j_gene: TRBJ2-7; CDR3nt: TGTGCCAGTAGTTGGGGCGACAGTTCCTACGAGCAGTACTTC; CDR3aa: CASSWGDSSYEQYF
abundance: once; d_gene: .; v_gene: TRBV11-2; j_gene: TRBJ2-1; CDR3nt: TGTGCCAGCAGCAGAATGGGATCTTCCTACAATGAGCAGTTCTTC; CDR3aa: CASSRMGSSYNEQFF
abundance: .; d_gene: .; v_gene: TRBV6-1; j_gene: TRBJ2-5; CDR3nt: TGTGCCAGCAGTGAAGCGCTTCGGTTCGGAGAGACCCAGTACTTC; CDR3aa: CASSEALRFGETQYF
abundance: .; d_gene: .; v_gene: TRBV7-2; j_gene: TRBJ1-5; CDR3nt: TGTGCCAGCAGCTTAGACCCCAATCAGCCCCAGCATTTT; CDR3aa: CASSLDPNQPQHF
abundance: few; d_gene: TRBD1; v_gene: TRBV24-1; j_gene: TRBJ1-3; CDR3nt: TGTGCCACCAGATCGACAGGGTCAAACACCATATATTTT; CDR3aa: CATRSTGSNTIYF
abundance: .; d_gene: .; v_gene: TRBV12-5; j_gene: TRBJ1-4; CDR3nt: TGTGCTAGTGGCCTCAATGAAAAACTGTTTTTT; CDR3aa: CASGLNEKLFF
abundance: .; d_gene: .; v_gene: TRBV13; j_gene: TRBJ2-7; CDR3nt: TGTGCCAGCAGCTTAAGTAGTCTAGCGTCCCACGAGCAGTACTTC; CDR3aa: CASSLSSLASHEQYF
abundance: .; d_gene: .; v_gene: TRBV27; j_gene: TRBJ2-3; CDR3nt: TGTGCCAGCAGTATCAGGGCCCCCACAGATACGCAGTATTTT; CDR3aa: CASSIRAPTDTQYF
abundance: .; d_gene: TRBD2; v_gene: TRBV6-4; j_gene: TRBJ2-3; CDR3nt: TGTGCCAGCAGTGACGGAGCGGGGATGACAGATACGCAGTATTTT; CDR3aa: CASSDGAGMTDTQYF
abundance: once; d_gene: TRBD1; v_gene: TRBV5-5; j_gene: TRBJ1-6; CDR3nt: TGTGCCAGCAGCTCCCGGGACAGGGACTCACCCCTCCACTTT; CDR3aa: CASSSRDRDSPLHF
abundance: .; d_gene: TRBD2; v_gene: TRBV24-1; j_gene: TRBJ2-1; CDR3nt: TGTGCCACCAGTGACAATTTTAGCGGGGAGCAGTTCTTC; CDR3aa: CATSDNFSGEQFF
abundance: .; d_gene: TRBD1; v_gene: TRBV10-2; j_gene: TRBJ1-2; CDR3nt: TGCGCCACTAGGGACAGCCTTTTCCCAGGCTACACCTTC; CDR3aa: CATRDSLFPGYTF
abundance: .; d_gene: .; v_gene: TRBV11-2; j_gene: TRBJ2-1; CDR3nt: TGTGCCAGCAGCCCCCAGGGTAGCTACAATGAGCAGTTCTTC; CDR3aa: CASSPQGSYNEQFF
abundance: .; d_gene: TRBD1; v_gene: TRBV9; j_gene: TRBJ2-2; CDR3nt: TGTGCCAGCAGCCCCCGGGACAGGGGTTCCGGGGAGCTGTTTTTT; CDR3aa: CASSPRDRGSGELFF
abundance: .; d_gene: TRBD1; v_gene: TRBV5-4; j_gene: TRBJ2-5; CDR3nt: TGTGCCAGCAGCTTAATGACAGGGCGGTCCGAGACCCAGTACTTC; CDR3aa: CASSLMTGRSETQYF
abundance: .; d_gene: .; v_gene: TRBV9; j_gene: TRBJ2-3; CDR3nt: TGTGCCAGCAGTCGCCTCGGGGTCACTCGGGGCACAGATACGCAGTATTTT; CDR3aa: CASSRLGVTRGTDTQYF
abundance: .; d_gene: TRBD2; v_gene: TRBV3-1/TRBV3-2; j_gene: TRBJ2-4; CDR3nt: TGTGCCAGCAGCCAAGTCGTCCGACTAGCGGTACCAAAAAACATTCAGTACTTC; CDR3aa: CASSQVVRLAVPKNIQYF
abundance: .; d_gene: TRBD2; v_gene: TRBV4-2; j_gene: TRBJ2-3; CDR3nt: TGTGCCAGCAGCCAGGAGCGGACTAGCCAGTATTTT; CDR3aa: CASSQERTSQYF
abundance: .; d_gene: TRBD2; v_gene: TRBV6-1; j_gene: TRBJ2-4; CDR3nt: TGTGCCAGCAGAGAAGCGGGATATGACAAAAACATTCAGTACTTC; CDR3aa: CASREAGYDKNIQYF
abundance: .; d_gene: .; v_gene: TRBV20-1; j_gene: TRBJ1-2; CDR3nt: TGCAGTGCTAGTCCCAGGGACGATCGATACACCTTC; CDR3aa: CSASPRDDRYTF
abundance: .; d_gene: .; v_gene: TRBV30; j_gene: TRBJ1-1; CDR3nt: TGTGCCTGGACGCCGGACACTGAAGCTTTCTTT; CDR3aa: CAWTPDTEAFF
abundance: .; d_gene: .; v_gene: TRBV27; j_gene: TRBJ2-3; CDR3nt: TGTGCCAGCAGTACCCCCGGGACTGCTTCATATTTCCAGTATTTT; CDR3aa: CASSTPGTASYFQYF
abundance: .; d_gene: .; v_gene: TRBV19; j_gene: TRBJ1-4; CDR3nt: TGTGCCAGTAGTATCTTTAACAGAGATAATGAAAAACTGTTTTTT; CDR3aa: CASSIFNRDNEKLFF
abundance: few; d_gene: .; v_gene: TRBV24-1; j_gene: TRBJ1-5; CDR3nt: TGTGCCACCAGTGATTCGGGCTGTCGGGGCACCAATCAGCCCCAGCATTTT; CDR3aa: CATSDSGCRGTNQPQHF
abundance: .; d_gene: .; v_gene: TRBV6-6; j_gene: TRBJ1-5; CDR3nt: TGTGCCAGCGCCGCGCATTCACTGAATAGCAATCAGCCCCAGCATTTT; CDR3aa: CASAAHSLNSNQPQHF
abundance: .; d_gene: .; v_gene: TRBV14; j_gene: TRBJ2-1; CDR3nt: TGTGCCAGCAGCCACAAAAGCCCCGGGGGTGAGCAGTTCTTC; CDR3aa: CASSHKSPGGEQFF
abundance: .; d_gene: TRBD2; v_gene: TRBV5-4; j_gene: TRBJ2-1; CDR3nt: TGTGCCAGCAGCTTGGTGGCTAGCGGGAGGGGGCAGTTCTTC; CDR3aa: CASSLVASGRGQFF
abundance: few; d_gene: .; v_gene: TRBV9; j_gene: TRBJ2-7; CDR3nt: TGTGCCAGCAGCGTGGACAGCACCTACGAGCAGTACTTC; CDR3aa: CASSVDSTYEQYF
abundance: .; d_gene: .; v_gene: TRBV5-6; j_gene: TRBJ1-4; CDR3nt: TGTGCCAGCAGCGGTCAGGTGAATGAAAAACTGTTTTTT; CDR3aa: CASSGQVNEKLFF
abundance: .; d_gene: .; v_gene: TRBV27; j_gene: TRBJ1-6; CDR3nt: TGTGCCAGCATCAACCCGGGGGGCCGGGGCTCCTATAATTCACCCCTCCACTTT; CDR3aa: CASINPGGRGSYNSPLHF
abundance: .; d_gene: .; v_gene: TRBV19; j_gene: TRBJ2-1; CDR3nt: TGTGCCAGTAGTCCTCGGAAAGGGGGATCCTACAATGAGCAGTTCTTC; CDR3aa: CASSPRKGGSYNEQFF
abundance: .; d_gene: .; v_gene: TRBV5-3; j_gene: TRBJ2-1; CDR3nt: TGTGCCGGCCTTAAGCTAGACGAGATCAATGAGCAGTTCTTC; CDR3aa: CAGLKLDEINEQFF
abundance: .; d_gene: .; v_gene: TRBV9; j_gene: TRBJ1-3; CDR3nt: TGTGCCAGCAGCGCAGATCCCTTGGGGGGGGCCACTGGAAACACCATATATTTT; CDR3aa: CASSADPLGGATGNTIYF
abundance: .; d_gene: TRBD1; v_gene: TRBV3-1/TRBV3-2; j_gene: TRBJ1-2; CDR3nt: TGTGCCAGCAGCCGGACCCGACAGGGACTCTCCTATGGCTACACCTTC; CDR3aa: CASSRTRQGLSYGYTF
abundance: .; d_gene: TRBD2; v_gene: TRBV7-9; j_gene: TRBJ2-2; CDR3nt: TGTGCCAGCAGCTTGGAGGGAGGGCCTACCGGGGAGCTGTTTTTT; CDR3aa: CASSLEGGPTGELFF
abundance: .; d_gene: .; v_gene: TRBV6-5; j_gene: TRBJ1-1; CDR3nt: TGTGCCAGCAGTTACCGGGGCAGAGGAGCTGAAGCTTTCTTT; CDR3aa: CASSYRGRGAEAFF
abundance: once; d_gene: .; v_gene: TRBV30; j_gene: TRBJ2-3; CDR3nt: TGTGCCTGGAGTATTGGAGGGGCCAGGTCAGATACGCAGTATTTT; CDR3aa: CAWSIGGARSDTQYF
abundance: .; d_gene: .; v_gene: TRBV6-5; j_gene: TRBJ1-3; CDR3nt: TGTGCCAGCAGTTACATAGGGAGAGGGTCTGGAAACACCATATATTTT; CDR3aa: CASSYIGRGSGNTIYF
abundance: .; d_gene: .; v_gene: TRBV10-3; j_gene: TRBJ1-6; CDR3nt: TGTGCCATCAGTGACCCACGGACGAGTACAGGAGCTCGCTCCTATAATTCACCCCTCCACTTT; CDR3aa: CAISDPRTSTGARSYNSPLHF
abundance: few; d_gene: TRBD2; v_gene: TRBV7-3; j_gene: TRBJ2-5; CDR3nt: TGTGCCAGCGCGATAGCGGGTGGAGCGGGAGGGACCCAGTACTTC; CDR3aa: CASAIAGGAGGTQYF
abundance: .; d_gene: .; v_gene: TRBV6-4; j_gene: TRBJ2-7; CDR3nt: TGTGCCAGCAGCCGGGCCCCAGGGGATTCCTACGAGCAGTACTTC; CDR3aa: CASSRAPGDSYEQYF
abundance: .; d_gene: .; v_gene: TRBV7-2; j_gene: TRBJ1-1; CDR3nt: TGTGCCAGCAGCTTACGGGCCGGTTTGAACACTGAAGCTTTCTTT; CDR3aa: CASSLRAGLNTEAFF
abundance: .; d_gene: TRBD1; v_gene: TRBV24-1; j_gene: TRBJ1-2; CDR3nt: TGTGCCACCAGCACAGGGGGCGCAAACTATGGCTACACCTTC; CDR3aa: CATSTGGANYGYTF
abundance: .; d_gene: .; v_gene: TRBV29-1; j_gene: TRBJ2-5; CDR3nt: TGCAGCGTTGCCGCGGGGCCACAAGAGACCCAGTACTTC; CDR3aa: CSVAAGPQETQYF
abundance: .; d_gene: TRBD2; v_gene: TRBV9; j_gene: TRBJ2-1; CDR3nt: TGTGCCAGCAGCGTAGAAACCGGGACTAGATCAGTTTACAATGAGCAGTTCTTC; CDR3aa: CASSVETGTRSVYNEQFF
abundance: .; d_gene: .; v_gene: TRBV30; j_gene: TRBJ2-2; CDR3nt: TGTGCCTCCAGACATTTTTACTCGAACACCGGGGAGCTGTTTTTT; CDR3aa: CASRHFYSNTGELFF